Below, 20 T cell receptor beta chains from the same sample are listed, as sequenced in a study of OX40 agonist ivuxolimab in advanced cancers. Profiled with immunoSEQ multiplex PCR; TCRdb holds only in-frame clones, not every one. The sample records around 62,000 clones, about nine tenths being singletons. Sequenced material: CD4+ or CD8+ T cells sorted from blood, taken in a trial of the OX40 agonist ivuxolimab. These receptors all stem from an adult with an advanced solid tumor such as melanoma, head and neck, liver or kidney cancer.

V and J are TRBV9 and TRBJ1-2; maybe TRBD1 (5 bases). Deletions cut 3 bases from V and 9 bases from J, with 15 bases between. The CDR3 has 13 residues. Germline assignment: CDR1 SGDLS and CDR2 YYNGEE. The CDR3 DNA sequence: TGTGCCAGCAGCGCCGGGGCCCGGGGGAGCTACACCTTC. Translating it yields CASSAGARGSYTF. The whole variable domain, filled in from reference TRBV9 and TRBJ1-2, reads DSGVTQTPKHLITATGQRVTLRCSPRSGDLSVYWYQQSLDQGLQFLIQYYNGEERAKGNILERFSAQQFPDLHSELNLSSLELGDSALYFCASSAGARGSYTFGSGTRLTVV.

J is TRBJ2-1 and V is TRBV4-1; 11 bases align to TRBD2. The CDR3 contains 15 residues. Germline V gene data show CDR1 as MGHRA and CDR2 as YSYEKL. Trimming cost V 4 bases and J 4 bases; bases outside gene matches: 3. CDR3 in DNA: TGCGCCAGCAGCCCTACTAGCGGGGGTTACAATGAGCAGTTCTTC. Its translation is CASSPTSGGYNEQFF.

The chain couples TRBV5-6 to TRBJ1-2; D is unresolved. Germline V gives CDR1 SGHDT, CDR2 YYEEEE. Trimming removed 4 bases from V and 2 bases from J, with 12 bases in between. The CDR3 contains 14 residues. This CDR3 reads CASSLTKWNYGYTF. DNA of the CDR3: TGTGCCAGCAGCCTCACCAAATGGAACTATGGCTACACCTTC.

This chain connects TRBV2 to TRBJ1-5; no clear D. The V gene's germline CDR1 is SNHLY and CDR2 FYNNEI. CDR3 length: 13 amino acids. Trimming took 3 bases from V and 6 from J, leaving 9 bases between them. In nucleotides, the CDR3 is TGTGCCAGCAGTGATTGGGCGGGTCAGCCCCAGCATTTT. This codes for CASSDWAGQPQHF.

The J gene is TRBJ2-1, the V gene TRBV28; 7 bases match TRBD2. CDR3 length: 15 amino acids. Germline V CDR1 and CDR2: MDHEN, SYDVKM. V lost 6 bases to trimming and J lost 7 bases; unmatched junction nucleotides: 12. For the CDR3, the DNA is TGTGCCAGCAGGGGCGGTACTAGCGCGAGGAATGAGCAGTTCTTC. It is translated as CASRGGTSARNEQFF. The whole variable domain, remainder taken from reference TRBV28 and TRBJ2-1, is DVKVTQSSRYLVKRTGEKVFLECVQDMDHENMFWYRQDPGLGLRLIYFSYDVKMKEKGDIPEGYSVSREKKERFSLILESASTNQTSMYLCASRGGTSARNEQFFGPGTRLTVL.

This chain joins TRBV4-2 and TRBJ1-5, with no clear D. The germline CDR1 and CDR2 sequences are LGHNA and YNFKEQ. The CDR3 length is 14 residues. Trimming took off 4 bases at V and 2 bases at J, with 9 bases between the two ends. In nucleotides, the CDR3 is TGTGCCAGCAGCCCCTTGCAGGGCAATCAGCCCCAGCATTTT. It translates to CASSPLQGNQPQHF.

The chain has TRBV4-1 and TRBJ2-7; 11 nucleotides agree with TRBD2. In germline, CDR1 is MGHRA, CDR2 YSYEKL. The length of the CDR3 is 18 residues. With 0 bases clipped from V and 7 bases from J, the junction kept 14 bases outside the gene matches. In nucleotides, the CDR3 is TGCGCCAGCAGCCAAGATCGGGTAGCGGGAGGGCTATTGTGGGAGCAGTACTTC. It yields the protein CASSQDRVAGGLLWEQYF.

This chain connects TRBV5-5 to TRBJ2-7, with D unclear. The CDR3 covers 16 residues. CDR1 is SGHKS, CDR2 YYEKEE, per germline (reference sequence). V lost 3 bases to trimming and J lost 0 bases, with 16 bases between them. DNA for the CDR3: TGTGCCAGCAGCTCCCCTTATGTGTGGAGCTCCTACGAGCAGTACGTC. This encodes CASSSPYVWSSYEQYV.

This clone was counted once. The chain combines TRBV11-2 with TRBJ1-4; D is perhaps TRBD1 (5 bases). The V gene lost 7 bases and the J gene lost 4 bases, with 22 bases spanning the gap. Germline-derived CDR1 and CDR2 are SGHAT and FQNNGV. CDR3 length equals 17 residues. In nucleotides, the CDR3 is TGTGCCAGCACCTCCGGTCCTCACAGGTCGGGTAATGAAAAACTGTTTTTT. It specifies CASTSGPHRSGNEKLFF.

J is TRBJ2-1 and V is TRBV4-3; no clear D. V was pared by 3 bases and J by 8 bases, with 11 bases between. This CDR3 has 13 amino acids. Germline V lookup: CDR1 LGHNA, CDR2 YSLEER. The CDR3 loop reads CASSQRPSDEQFF. CDR3 sequence (DNA): TGCGCCAGCAGCCAGCGGCCTTCGGATGAGCAGTTCTTC.

The chain has TRBV2 and TRBJ2-7; TRBD2 agrees at 7 bases. This CDR3 has 15 residues. Per the germline V gene, CDR1 is SNHLY and CDR2 is FYNNEI. Trimming removed 8 bases from V and 7 bases from J; junction bases left unmatched: 17. The CDR3 bases are TGTGCCAGCGGGCTAGCGGACGACGTGCTGGGGGAGCAGTACTTC. This gives the protein CASGLADDVLGEQYF.

This chain's CDR3 is CASRADMNTEAFF. The CDR3 coding sequence is TGCGCCTCGAGAGCAGATATGAACACTGAAGCTTTCTTT. This sequence joins TRBV4-3 and TRBJ1-1; D uncertain. The germline V gene has CDR1 LGHNA and CDR2 YSLEER. CDR3 size: 13 residues. Trimming shortened V by 11 bases and J by 0 bases, and 13 bases separated the two germline ends.

The chain links TRBV5-1 to TRBJ2-1; D is perhaps TRBD2 (7 bases). V lost 5 bases to trimming and J lost 4 bases, with 19 bases between them. The CDR3 has 16 residues. Germline CDR1 reads SGHRS; CDR2 reads YFSETQ. CDR3 residues: CASSPRLGGAYNEQFF. The DNA for the CDR3 is TGCGCCAGCAGTCCCCGCCTGGGGGGGGCGTACAATGAGCAGTTCTTC.

This chain joins TRBV5-6 and TRBJ2-5; no clear D gene. Trimming left V 0 bases short and J 1 base short, with 1 base between. The germline V gene has CDR1 SGHDT and CDR2 YYEEEE. The CDR3 is 12 residues long. The CDR3 protein is CASSLAQETQYF. CDR3 nucleotide sequence: TGTGCCAGCAGCTTGGCCCAAGAGACCCAGTACTTC. Based on the CDR3 plus reference TRBV5-6 and TRBJ2-5, the full variable domain is DAGVTQSPTHLIKTRGQQVTLRCSPKSGHDTVSWYQQALGQGPQFIFQYYEEEERQRGNFPDRFSGHQFPNYSSELNVNALLLGDSALYLCASSLAQETQYFGPGTRLLVL.

The CDR3: CAIGIPEAFF. The CDR3 coding sequence is TGTGCCATAGGAATACCTGAAGCTTTCTTT. This chain connects TRBV6-1 to TRBJ1-1; D is unresolved. This CDR3 has 10 amino acids. The germline CDR1 and CDR2 sequences are MNHNS and SASEGT. Between the trimmed V and J ends, which lost 10 bases and 6 bases, there was a span of 9 bases.

The CDR3 protein is CASSLSSGEQYV. The CDR3, as DNA: TGTGCCAGCAGCTTATCGTCCGGCGAGCAGTACGTC. The chain is built from TRBV5-6 and TRBJ2-7; no firm D call. The germline V and J ends were trimmed by 2 bases and 6 bases, with 9 bases remaining between them. CDR3 size: 12 residues. CDR1 is SGHDT, CDR2 YYEEEE, per germline.

This rearrangement joins TRBV19 to TRBJ1-1; D uncertain. Germline V lookup: CDR1 LNHDA, CDR2 SQIVND (reference sequence). This CDR3 region has 14 residues. The V end was cut by 5 bases, the J end by 1 base, with 11 bases between. The CDR3 DNA reads TGTGCCAGTAGTCCACGTCAGAGGAACACTGAAGCTTTCTTT. Its protein product is CASSPRQRNTEAFF.

Only one count was recorded for this clone. The chain employs TRBV9 and TRBJ2-3, with 14 bases lining up with TRBD2. The CDR3 covers 17 residues. V dropped 6 bases and J dropped 6; count of bases not matched to a gene: 12. In germline, CDR1 is SGDLS, CDR2 YYNGEE. CDR3 coding DNA: TGTGCCAGCAACGGCAACCTGACTAGCGGGAGGGCGGATACGCAGTATTTT. This gives the protein CASNGNLTSGRADTQYF.

The V call is TRBV5-4, the J call TRBJ2-7, with 7 bases aligning to TRBD1. Trimming cost V 2 bases and J 4 bases; bases outside gene matches: 6. This CDR3 is 14 amino acids long. Germline V gene data show CDR1 as SGHNT and CDR2 as YYREEE (reference sequence). The CDR3 region has the DNA TGTGCCAGCAGCTTTCGAGGGGGCGGATACGAGCAGTACTTC. It yields the protein CASSFRGGGYEQYF.

This chain uses TRBV2 with TRBJ2-7; D might be TRBD1 (6 bases). V dropped 6 bases and J dropped 0 bases, with 15 bases sitting between them. The CDR3 has 15 residues. Germline V gene lookup returns CDR1 SNHLY and CDR2 FYNNEI. The CDR3 sequence: CASRTRDTNSYEQYF. CDR3 in DNA: TGTGCCAGCAGGACCCGGGACACTAACTCCTACGAGCAGTACTTC.